This T cell receptor beta chain derives from a study of vaccination effects on CD4 cells after COVID-19. As regards this clone: The antigen remains undetermined.

The data were produced by immunoSEQ multiplex PCR, yet TCRdb's version contains in-frame clones alone and is incomplete. The profile shows some 22,000 clones, roughly two thirds of them singletons. Pools of viral peptides were used by the ViraFEST assay to expand antigen-specific CD4+ T cells ahead of sequencing. Scientists isolated CD4+ T cells after a roughly 10-day culture period ended. Prior SARS-CoV-2 infection was absent in the vaccine recipients, as shown by negative nucleocapsid antibodies. It was with around 10 IU/ml IL-2 and approximately 10 ug/ml peptides that a few million PBMC per well were cultured. Germline CDR1 and CDR2: LGHDT and YNNKEL (reference sequence). Trimming took 3 bases from V and 7 from J; bases not matched to a gene: 9. The CDR3 covers 15 residues.

This chain uses TRBV3-1 (or the pseudogene TRBV3-2) with TRBJ1-5; TRBD1 aligns across 7 bases. Sequencing used CD4+ T cells from PBMCs cultured with SARS-CoV-2 spike peptides, obtained before COVID-19 vaccination. The receptor was derived from a human donor who received a COVID-19 vaccine. The CDR3 nucleotides are TGTGCCAGCAGCCAGGGGTTGGAACAGGGGCAGCCCCAGCATTTT. Translating gives CASSQGLEQGQPQHF.